Listed below are T cell receptor beta chains from one sample, sequenced in a study of blood T cell repertoires in COVID-19. The method was immunoSEQ multiplex PCR; TCRdb's version includes in-frame clones alone and lacks a portion of them. The table has over 150,000 clones, around 80% seen once; the top ten hold around 20%. Sequencing was performed on PBMCs or T cells enriched from blood (not recorded which). Receptor source: a woman in her sixties or seventies in a cohort exposed to, infected with or recovered from COVID-19 (not recorded which). Both conserved end residues are trimmed from each CDR3.

V	CDR3
TRBV10-3	AISETGRTEAF
TRBV11-3	ASSLAQDRGDEKLF
TRBV5-4	ASSLDRGFTGELF
TRBV18	ASSPVRGGADTQY
TRBV30	AWSRLGQGARSPLH
TRBV11-3	ASSLGSPGYYGYT
TRBV11-3	ASSLEFQGYNEQF
TRBV27	ASSLRITGEELF
TRBV7-8	ASSSAGEIYNEQF
TRBV28	ASRRGGSSYEQY
TRBV19	ASSSEGGFIQPQH
TRBV11-2	ASSLGAQPTTNEKLF
TRBV18	ASSPDTGGGYYGYT
TRBV5-1	ASSSRGTSFSEQY
TRBV5-5	ASSLAWASGNTIY
TRBV28	ASNGNGGITQY
TRBV30	AWTRGTSGYNEQF
TRBV5-5	ASSLRGDSNQPQH
TRBV23-1	ASSQFGLHGNEQF
TRBV5-4	ASSTSLALANTGELF
TRBV18	ASSPPANYNEQF
TRBV6-5	ATSRGTGDTQY
TRBV19	ASSRDFAYEQY
TRBV18	ASSPLGRSDTEAF
TRBV30	AWSLMGGTYEQY
TRBV29-1	SVGGRGNGEQY